The 25 T cell receptor beta chains below all came from one sample that was sequenced in a study of T cell repertoires in cytomegalovirus infection. The antigens these receptors bind are not known. TCRdb reanalysed the reads using MiXCR and keeps one entry per CDR3 protein. The sample holds hundreds of thousands of distinct CDR3 sequences; around 30% are singletons and the top ten take roughly 20%. The sample in question was cultured PBMCs, obtained from culture after CMV antigen stimulation. The receptors shown here come from a human donor in good health (CMV status not recorded). Some clones in this sample may be carry-over from other donors' samples.

This clonotype has at least ten counts. The chain carries TRBV7-2 and TRBJ2-7; a possible D gene is TRBD1 (6 bases). V was trimmed by 3 bases and J by 1 base, leaving 16 bases between them. Germline values: CDR1 SGHTA, CDR2 FQGNSA. This CDR3 comprises 16 residues. CDR3 sequence reads: CASSFRMGALSYEQYF. The CDR3 DNA sequence: TGTGCCAGCAGCTTCCGGATGGGGGCTTTATCCTACGAGCAGTACTTC.

This clonotype was seen many times. The chain links TRBV7-2 to TRBJ2-1; D remains ambiguous. V lost 4 bases and J 2 bases, leaving 15 bases between the germline ends. The germline gives CDR1 SGHTA, CDR2 FQGNSA. The CDR3 runs 16 residues. The CDR3 loop reads CASSSLDTYPYNEQFF. The CDR3 DNA sequence: TGTGCCAGCAGCTCCCTGGATACCTACCCCTACAATGAGCAGTTCTTC.

This chain connects TRBV18 to TRBJ2-7, with D tentatively TRBD2 (5 bases). Germline assignment: CDR1 KGHSH and CDR2 LQKENI. The CDR3 is 15 amino acids. V lost 3 bases, J lost 4 bases, and 16 bases lay in between. The CDR3 region is CASSPDLDSGYEQYF. As DNA, the CDR3 is TGTGCCAGCTCACCCGATCTTGATTCGGGGTACGAGCAGTACTTC. Full variable domain (rest looked up from reference TRBV18 and TRBJ2-7): NAGVMQNPRHLVRRRGQEARLRCSPMKGHSHVYWYRQLPEEGLKFMVYLQKENIIDESGMPKERFSAEFPKEGPSILRIQQVVRGDSAAYFCASSPDLDSGYEQYFGPGTRLTVT.

The gene calls are TRBV12-5 and TRBJ1-2, with a tentative D call TRBD1 (6 bases). Trimming took off 6 bases at V and 8 bases at J, with 19 bases between the two ends. In germline, CDR1 is LGHNT, CDR2 FRNRAP. CDR3 size: 14 residues. The chain's CDR3 is CASGQTSRGRGYTF. As DNA, the CDR3 is TGTGCTAGTGGCCAAACCTCCCGGGGGCGAGGCTACACCTTC. The full variable domain, with the rest looked up from reference TRBV12-5 and TRBJ1-2, is DARVTQTPRHKVTEMGQEVTMRCQPILGHNTVFWYRQTMMQGLELLAYFRNRAPLDDSGMPKDRFSAEMPDATLATLKIQPSEPRDSAVYFCASGQTSRGRGYTFGSGTRLTVV.

This chain connects TRBV7-9 to TRBJ2-2, with unresolved D. The CDR3 length is 12 residues. The V end was cut by 2 bases, the J end by 8 bases, with 6 bases between. The germline V gene encodes CDR1 SEHNR and CDR2 FQNEAQ (reference sequence). The CDR3 spells CASSLFGGELFF. CDR3 DNA: TGTGCCAGCAGCTTATTCGGTGGGGAGCTGTTTTTT.

The chain recombines TRBV19 with TRBJ1-1; D is undetermined. The CDR3 extends over 12 amino acids. Germline assignment: CDR1 LNHDA and CDR2 SQIVND (reference sequence). Trimming cost V 3 bases and J 9 bases, with 11 bases left between them. CDR3 bases: TGTGCCAGTAGTATGTCGCGGGCGCAAGCTTTCTTT. The encoded protein is CASSMSRAQAFF.

The V and J genes are TRBV20-1 and TRBJ1-2; 9 positions agree with TRBD1. The trim removed 6 bases at V and 1 base at J, leaving 6 bases unmatched. Germline V lookup: CDR1 DFQATT, CDR2 SNEGSKA (reference sequence). The CDR3 length is 14 residues. CDR3 amino acids: CSAVQGADNYGYTF. The CDR3 region has the DNA TGCAGTGCCGTACAGGGGGCCGATAACTATGGCTACACCTTC.

The chain combines TRBV12-3 or TRBV12-4 with TRBJ1-1; 7 bases are a match to TRBD1. This CDR3 is 13 amino acids long. Losses at the gene ends were 0 bases for V and 10 bases for J; bases not matched to a gene: 5. This chain's CDR3 is CASSLAQGEAAFF. The DNA of the CDR3 is TGTGCCAGCAGTTTAGCGCAGGGGGAAGCAGCTTTCTTT.

The rearrangement joins TRBV6-2 or TRBV6-3 to TRBJ1-3; 7 positions agree with TRBD1. Trimming removed 2 bases from V and 3 bases from J; junction bases left unmatched: 7. CDR3 length equals 16 residues. CDR1 and CDR2 from the germline V gene are MNHEY and SVGEGT. The CDR3 DNA follows: TGTGCCAGCAGTTACCCGGCGACAGGGTTTGGAAACACCATATATTTT. It encodes CASSYPATGFGNTIYF.

The chain couples TRBV6-5 to TRBJ2-1; D remains unclear. Trimming removed 6 bases at V and 6 bases at J, with 15 bases between. CDR3 length: 14 residues. CDR1 is MNHEY, CDR2 SVGAGI, per germline. In DNA form, the CDR3 reads TGTGCCAGCAGACCGACTCGAGAGAGCAATGAGCAGTTCTTC. This gives the protein CASRPTRESNEQFF.

The chain combines TRBV6-6 with TRBJ2-3; D not certain. The germline V gene has CDR1 MNHNY and CDR2 SVGAGI (reference sequence). V was pared by 0 bases and J by 3 bases, with 7 bases between. This CDR3 has 14 amino acids. The CDR3 nucleotides read TGTGCCAGCAGTTACTCCTCAGGTACAGATACGCAGTATTTT. Translated, it gives CASSYSSGTDTQYF.

V and J are TRBV2 and TRBJ1-4, with 7 positions matching TRBD1. This CDR3 comprises 14 residues. Losses at the gene ends were 6 bases for V and 7 bases for J; bases not matched to a gene: 8. Germline V gives CDR1 SNHLY, CDR2 FYNNEI. The CDR3 sequence is CASRVAGGGEKLFF. Written as DNA, the CDR3 is TGTGCCAGCAGAGTTGCAGGGGGAGGTGAAAAACTGTTTTTT.

There are a few counts of this clonotype. The J gene is TRBJ2-3, the V gene TRBV5-6; D call uncertain. Trimming pared 10 bases from V and 6 bases from J, leaving 15 bases between. This CDR3 has 12 amino acids. Germline V gene lookup returns CDR1 SGHDT and CDR2 YYEEEE. CDR3 amino acids: CASAQDSDTQYF. In DNA form, the CDR3 reads TGTGCCTCCGCGCAGGATTCTGATACGCAGTATTTT.

This clonotype was picked up a small number of times. The genes are TRBV6-5 and TRBJ2-5, with D tentatively TRBD1 (6 bases). Germline-derived CDR1 and CDR2 are MNHEY and SVGAGI. CDR3 length: 12 amino acids. The V and J ends lost 6 bases and 4 bases respectively, with 9 bases between them. This CDR3 is CASRSQGETQYF. In nucleotides, the CDR3 is TGTGCCAGCAGATCACAGGGAGAGACCCAGTACTTC.

This clonotype was seen a few times. The chain uses TRBV29-1 and TRBJ1-1, with TRBD1 identical over 7 bases. In germline, CDR1 is SQVTM, CDR2 ANQGSEA. The CDR3 is made up of 13 amino acids. This CDR3 reads CRITGAFDTEAFF. The CDR3, as DNA: TGCAGGATTACAGGGGCTTTTGACACTGAAGCTTTCTTT.

This clonotype occurred a few times. The J gene is TRBJ2-7, the V gene TRBV6-2 or TRBV6-3, with TRBD1 identical over 8 bases. The CDR3 sequence is 13 residues long. V trimming: 10 bases; J trimming: 3 bases; junction bases outside the gene matches: 8. Looked up from germline, CDR1 is MNHEY and CDR2 is SVGEGT. Here the CDR3 DNA reads TGTGCCACAACAGGGGGGAGTATCTACGAGCAGTACTTC. As protein: CATTGGSIYEQYF.

There are a few counts of this clonotype. The rearrangement uses TRBV5-4 and TRBJ1-2; perhaps TRBD1 as D (5 bases). V was trimmed by 5 bases and J by 1 base, leaving 18 bases between them. The CDR3 consists of 16 residues. CDR1 is SGHNT, CDR2 YYREEE, per germline (reference sequence). The CDR3 here is CASSSEARDLNYGYTF. As DNA, the CDR3 is TGTGCCAGCAGTTCTGAGGCCAGGGATCTTAACTATGGCTACACCTTC.

In this sample, this clonotype turned up a few times. This chain connects TRBV27 to TRBJ1-1; TRBD1 matches 9 bases. CDR1 is MNHEY and CDR2 is SMNVEV in the germline V gene (reference sequence). J was trimmed by 7 bases and V by 6 bases; bases with no gene match: 3. The CDR3 is 12 amino acids. The CDR3 DNA is TGTGCCAGCAGATGGGACAGGGATGAAGCTTTCTTT. This sequence encodes CASRWDRDEAFF.

The V call is TRBV5-5, the J call TRBJ1-1; 7 nucleotides align to TRBD1. The CDR3 covers 14 residues. The ends lost 4 bases at V and 11 bases at J; junction bases unmatched: 14. CDR1 is SGHKS and CDR2 is YYEKEE in the germline V gene (reference sequence). The CDR3, as DNA: TGTGCCAGCAGCAATTTACAGGGGTCGGAGAGGGCTTTCTTT. This encodes CASSNLQGSERAFF.

V gene TRBV7-6 combines with J gene TRBJ2-7; D uncertain. The CDR3 sequence is 15 residues long. Germline V gene data show CDR1 as SGHVS and CDR2 as FNYEAQ. V lost 0 bases and J 3 bases, leaving 12 bases between the germline ends. The CDR3 sequence is CASSLAGLRNYEQYF. In nucleotides, the CDR3 is TGTGCCAGCAGCTTAGCGGGTTTGAGAAACTACGAGCAGTACTTC.

This clonotype was observed a single time. The gene calls are TRBV5-1 and TRBJ2-1; TRBD2 matches at 15 bases. The germline gives CDR1 SGHRS, CDR2 YFSETQ. V shed 0 bases and J 8 bases; nucleotides not matched to a gene: 0. The CDR3 is made up of 15 amino acids. The CDR3 reads CASSLGTSGGDEQFF. CDR3 in DNA: TGCGCCAGCAGCTTGGGGACTAGCGGGGGGGATGAGCAGTTCTTC.

V usage is TRBV3-1 and J usage is TRBJ2-5; D perhaps matches TRBD1 (5 bases). CDR1 is LGHDT and CDR2 is YNNKEL in the germline V gene (reference sequence). CDR3 length equals 16 residues. V was trimmed by 0 bases and J by 0 bases, leaving 11 bases between them. This chain's CDR3 is CASSQDIGANQETQYF. CDR3 sequence (DNA): TGTGCCAGCAGCCAAGATATTGGGGCCAACCAAGAGACCCAGTACTTC.

The chain is built from TRBV2 and TRBJ2-2; a weak D match, TRBD1 (6 bases). CDR1 and CDR2 (germline): SNHLY, FYNNEI. Trimming stripped 9 bases from V and 3 bases from J, with 17 bases between. The CDR3 has 15 amino acids. CDR3 in DNA: TGTGCCAGTTCTTTCAGGGGCGCGTACACCGGGGAGCTGTTTTTT. Its protein product is CASSFRGAYTGELFF. Full variable domain (missing parts from reference TRBV2 and TRBJ2-2): EPEVTQTPSHQVTQMGQEVILRCVPISNHLYFYWYRQILGQKVEFLVSFYNNEISEKSEIFDDQFSVERPDGSNFTLKIRSTKLEDSAMYFCASSFRGAYTGELFFGEGSRLTVL.

In this sample, this clonotype turned up a few times. The chain links TRBV10-3 to TRBJ2-7; 10 nucleotides align to TRBD1. The CDR3 runs to 14 residues. V gave up 6 bases and J gave up 5 bases; unmatched junction bases: 7. The germline gives CDR1 ENHRY, CDR2 SYGVKD. CDR3 nucleotide sequence: TGTGCCATCAGCCCGGGACAGGGGATTGACGAGCAGTACTTC. This gives the protein CAISPGQGIDEQYF.

The chain has TRBV19 and TRBJ2-1; D unclear. The V end lost 5 bases, the J end lost 8 bases, and 7 bases lay between the germline ends. The CDR3 contains 11 residues. Germline assignment: CDR1 LNHDA and CDR2 SQIVND (reference sequence). The CDR3: CASSDFDEQFF. CDR3 in DNA: TGTGCCAGTAGTGACTTCGATGAGCAGTTCTTC.